The rows below give T cell receptor beta chains drawn from one sample of a study of blood T cell repertoires in COVID-19. Some clones are missing from TCRdb's copy, which holds only in-frame ones; the method was immunoSEQ multiplex PCR. The profile shows almost 500,000 clones, about 88% of them singletons. Sequencing was performed on PBMCs or T cells enriched from blood (not recorded which). Receptors were obtained from a woman aged 60-70 years who had recovered from COVID-19. Each CDR3 is given without its conserved first and last residue. The D gene is left open where the match is weak. The size entry is marked missing in some rows and otherwise reads once, few, many or a size class.

16 TRBJ2-6 NA NA TRBV9 ASSVVSQGIAGANVLT
15 TRBJ1-4 NA TRBD1 TRBV4-1 ASSQGQGATANEKLF
14 TRBJ1-3 NA NA TRBV5-6 ASSRLEAGDGNTIY
13 TRBJ1-1 NA TRBD1 TRBV18 ASSPWDRMNTEAF
12 TRBJ1-2 once TRBD1 TRBV5-1 ASSPGTGGDGYT
13 TRBJ1-3 NA TRBD1 TRBV4-1 ASSLRDRGGNTIY
14 TRBJ2-1 NA TRBD2 TRBV27 ASSPKAGAQYNEQF
13 TRBJ1-4 NA NA TRBV6-5 ASSRTRSPNEKLF
10 TRBJ2-1 NA TRBD1 TRBV12-3/TRBV12-4 ASTTRGNEQF
12 TRBJ1-5 once NA TRBV5-6 ASSFNIGNQPQH
12 TRBJ2-3 NA TRBD2 TRBV5-1 ASSKLAGADTQY
14 TRBJ1-2 NA NA TRBV21-1 ASSLPPSRAPYGYT
10 TRBJ1-1 few TRBD1 TRBV2 ASGTGTTEAF
13 TRBJ1-5 NA TRBD1 TRBV5-1 ASSLSGDSYQPQH
14 TRBJ2-3 NA TRBD2 TRBV5-1 ASSQSGLAGTDTQY
12 TRBJ2-7 NA NA TRBV5-6 ASSLPIGGPREY
10 TRBJ1-2 NA NA TRBV12-3/TRBV12-4 ASSSGGSGYT
13 TRBJ2-7 NA TRBD1 TRBV7-7 ASSLAPGQGYEQY
12 TRBJ1-3 NA NA TRBV6-6 ASTDGYAGNTIY
16 TRBJ1-1 NA NA TRBV21-1 ATPTGQLNRAWARKAF
12 TRBJ1-3 NA TRBD1 TRBV5-1 ASSRTGSGNTIY
11 TRBJ1-2 NA TRBD1 TRBV30 AWRGTGGLGYT
13 TRBJ2-1 few NA TRBV6-5 ASIGDPSSYNEQF
14 TRBJ1-5 NA TRBD1 TRBV5-1 ASEDRGLYSNQPQH
11 TRBJ1-5 NA TRBD1 TRBV3-1/TRBV3-2 ASSGTGNQPQH
13 TRBJ1-3 NA NA TRBV10-3 AISESGQFGNTIY
14 TRBJ2-5 NA NA TRBV18 ASSPNAPEFQETQY
12 TRBJ1-2 NA NA TRBV4-2 ASSPGGANYGYT
12 TRBJ2-1 NA NA TRBV5-1 ASSLVKGVAEQF
10 TRBJ1-2 NA NA TRBV29-1 SVNRATYGYT
12 TRBJ1-3 NA TRBD1 TRBV5-1 ASRGTGIRNTIY
11 TRBJ2-7 NA NA TRBV7-9 ASSLGGLNEQY
16 TRBJ2-6 few TRBD1 TRBV28 ASRPHPGTVSGANVLT
13 TRBJ1-5 NA TRBD1 TRBV2 ASTSGTGRNQPQH
11 TRBJ1-1 NA TRBD1 TRBV7-2 ASSLRQGTEAF
12 TRBJ1-4 few NA TRBV2 ASRRGTEDEKLF
13 TRBJ1-6 NA TRBD1 TRBV4-1 ASSLQGQGNSPLH
13 TRBJ1-6 NA NA TRBV4-1 ASSQGIQGASPLH
12 TRBJ2-2 NA NA TRBV18 ASSPGATTGELF
13 TRBJ1-6 NA NA TRBV19 ASSIGSGVGSPLH
13 TRBJ2-6 once NA TRBV11-2 ASSPQGYGANVLT
13 TRBJ1-2 once NA TRBV18 ASSQDHGQPYGYT
12 TRBJ1-1 NA NA TRBV19 ASRPGGLVLQAF
11 TRBJ2-7 NA NA TRBV11-2 ASSLDGWSGHY
10 TRBJ1-4 once NA TRBV29-1 SVGSLNEKLF
15 TRBJ1-6 NA NA TRBV3-1/TRBV3-2 ASSQALDRSYNSPLH
9 TRBJ2-7 once TRBD2 TRBV11-3 ASSPGGGQY
8 TRBJ2-3 NA NA TRBV20-1 SARTDTQY
14 TRBJ2-4 once TRBD1 TRBV27 ASRPKPQGVVNIQY
11 TRBJ1-5 NA NA TRBV20-1 SASWGGAGPQH
11 TRBJ1-5 NA NA TRBV2 ASSDDSSVPQH
12 TRBJ2-7 once NA TRBV29-1 SVSQGHTSGEQY
17 TRBJ2-2 NA NA TRBV19 ASSIALIGAIRGTGELF
10 TRBJ2-1 NA NA TRBV7-2 ASSSGVREQF
13 TRBJ1-1 NA TRBD1 TRBV5-6 ASSSQGAGNTEAF
13 TRBJ2-1 NA TRBD2 TRBV10-1 ASSENGGAWNEQF
11 TRBJ1-3 NA NA TRBV12-3/TRBV12-4 ASSRGQGNTIY